Following are 30 T cell receptor beta chains from one sample sequenced in a study of human T cells and chemical hapten exposure. Time point given: pre-sensitization, week 0. Treatment indicated: therapeutic diphenylcyclopropenone sensitization with weekly scalp DPC. TCRdb analysed the RACE reads with MiXCR anew, one entry per CDR3 protein. The sample yields around 300,000 distinct CDR3 sequences, 7.5% to 8% seen once. Specimen: whole blood, collected in connection with sensitization to the hapten diphenylcyclopropenone (DPC). The receptors were gathered from a man younger than 30 with alopecia areata. Some clones in this sample may be carry-over from other donors' samples.

This clonotype was detected many times. The rearrangement uses TRBV3-1 and TRBJ1-6; D gene uncertain. CDR3 length: 14 residues. Germline V CDR1 and CDR2: LGHDT, YNNKEL (reference sequence). The V end lost 0 bases, the J end lost 8 bases, and 8 bases lay between the germline ends. CDR3 residues: CASSQEAEHSPLHF. The DNA of the CDR3 is TGTGCCAGCAGCCAAGAGGCAGAGCATTCACCCCTCCACTTT.

The chain has TRBV5-1 and TRBJ2-7, with 10 bases matching TRBD2. After removal of 3 bases from V and 2 bases from J, the junction contained 5 bases not matched to a gene. The CDR3 covers 15 residues. The germline CDR1 and CDR2 sequences are SGHRS and YFSETQ. The CDR3 loop is CASSWGGLAAYEQYF. The CDR3 bases are TGCGCCAGCAGCTGGGGCGGACTAGCGGCCTACGAGCAGTACTTC.

V gene TRBV13 combines with J gene TRBJ2-2, with a weak D call TRBD1 (6 bases). V lost 5 bases and J lost 4, with 17 bases in between. The CDR3 contains 16 residues. Looked up from germline, CDR1 is PRHDT and CDR2 is FYEKMQ (reference sequence). The CDR3 is CASSPRGAGATGELFF. The CDR3 DNA sequence: TGTGCCAGCAGCCCCCGAGGAGCAGGGGCCACCGGGGAGCTGTTTTTT.

The rearrangement links TRBV7-2 to TRBJ2-4; TRBD1 aligns across 9 bases. The germline gives CDR1 SGHTA, CDR2 FQGNSA. Trimming took 5 bases from V and 8 from J; bases not matched to a gene: 13. This CDR3 is built from 16 residues. The CDR3 DNA sequence: TGTGCCAGCAGCCCCCGGCCGGGACAGGGAGGTGACATTCAGTACTTC. As protein: CASSPRPGQGGDIQYF.

This clonotype turned up a few times. The chain has TRBV6-2 or TRBV6-3 and TRBJ1-1; tentatively, D is TRBD1 (6 bases). Germline V gene sequence: CDR1 MNHEY, CDR2 SVGEGT. Trimming took 4 bases from V and 8 from J, leaving 26 bases between them. This CDR3 spans 17 amino acids. This CDR3 reads CASSSNFLGALGPEAFF. CDR3 DNA: TGTGCCAGCAGTTCAAATTTTTTGGGGGCCCTAGGACCCGAAGCTTTCTTT.

This chain uses TRBV6-6 with TRBJ1-6; D unresolved. The CDR3 spans 17 residues. V was cut by 2 bases and J by 8 bases, with 19 bases left in between. CDR1 is MNHNY and CDR2 is SVGAGI in the germline V gene (reference sequence). CDR3 in DNA: TGTGCCAGCAGTTACGCAGAGCGGCAGCCGGTGGATTCACCCCTCCACTTT. Translated: CASSYAERQPVDSPLHF.

This clonotype was seen ten or more times. The V call is TRBV29-1, the J call TRBJ1-1; D unclear. The CDR3 loop spans 14 amino acids. Germline lookup yields CDR1 SQVTM and CDR2 ANQGSEA. Trimming left V 4 bases short and J 0 bases short, with 12 bases between. CDR3 DNA: TGCAGCGTTGCCGGGCCACCATTGAACACTGAAGCTTTCTTT. Residues: CSVAGPPLNTEAFF.

This clonotype was seen a few times. CDR3 protein: CAISGIQDSSGNTIYF. In nucleotides, the CDR3 is TGTGCCATCAGTGGAATCCAGGACAGCTCTGGAAACACCATATATTTT. The V call is TRBV10-3, the J call TRBJ1-3; a possible D gene is TRBD1 (6 bases). The germline CDR1 and CDR2 sequences are ENHRY and SYGVKD. The length of the CDR3 is 16 residues. V lost 4 bases, J lost 0 bases, and 13 bases lay in between.

This chain links TRBV6-2 or TRBV6-3 with TRBJ2-7, with unresolved D. In germline, CDR1 is MNHEY, CDR2 SVGEGT. Trimming removed 4 bases from V and 0 bases from J, with 16 bases in between. The CDR3 runs to 16 residues. CDR3 loop: CASSFPDGFRSYEQYF. As DNA, the CDR3 is TGTGCCAGCAGTTTCCCGGACGGATTTCGCTCCTACGAGCAGTACTTC.

There are many counts of this clonotype. The chain joins TRBV6-2 or TRBV6-3 to TRBJ1-2; D unclear. This CDR3 contains 13 residues. The V gene's germline CDR1 is MNHEY and CDR2 SVGEGT. Trimming shortened V by 6 bases and J by 4 bases, and 12 bases separated the two germline ends. CDR3 coding DNA: TGTGCCAGCAGCTTGATAGGAGGCTATGGCTACACCTTC. It codes for CASSLIGGYGYTF.

This CDR3 is CASKSRRGTEKTYQPQHF. The DNA for the CDR3 is TGTGCCAGTAAATCCCGACGGGGGACAGAAAAAACATATCAGCCCCAGCATTTT. V gene TRBV6-1 combines with J gene TRBJ1-5, with 7 bases lining up with TRBD1. The CDR3 runs to 18 residues. Germline loops: CDR1 MNHNS, CDR2 SASEGT. J lost 5 bases, V lost 9 bases, and 22 bases had no gene match.

In nucleotides, the CDR3 is TGTGCCAGCAGAACCAGGACAGGGGACAATTCACCCCTCCACTTT. Translating it yields CASRTRTGDNSPLHF. The chain recombines TRBV25-1 with TRBJ1-6; 9 nucleotides match TRBD1. Germline CDR1 reads MGHDK; CDR2 reads SYGVNS. J lost 7 bases, V lost 6 bases, and 7 bases had no gene match. The CDR3 length is 15 residues.

The CDR3 DNA follows: TGCAGTGCTTTACAGGGCCCCCGCTCATGGGCTGGGGCCAACGTCCTGACTTTC. Translating it yields CSALQGPRSWAGANVLTF. The J gene is TRBJ2-6, the V gene TRBV20-1; weak D call: TRBD1 (6 bases). The CDR3 has 18 amino acids. Germline CDR1 reads DFQATT; CDR2 reads SNEGSKA (reference sequence). V was pared by 5 bases and J by 2 bases, with 22 bases between.

The chain employs TRBV5-1 and TRBJ1-1, with a possible D match to TRBD1 (6 bases). V was clipped by 0 bases and J by 6 bases, with 12 bases between them. Germline CDR1 and CDR2: SGHRS and YFSETQ. This CDR3 is 14 amino acids long. Here the CDR3 DNA reads TGCGCCAGCAGCTTGGTGGACAGAAGCCCTGAAGCTTTCTTT. It is translated as CASSLVDRSPEAFF.

This clonotype was seen more than once but under ten times. This chain connects TRBV4-3 to TRBJ1-1; tentatively, D is TRBD1 (6 bases). The length of the CDR3 is 14 residues. Trimming shortened V by 3 bases and J by 5 bases, and 13 bases separated the two germline ends. Germline lookup yields CDR1 LGHNA and CDR2 YSLEER. Here the CDR3 DNA reads TGCGCCAGCAGCCAGCTAACAGGGAGTACTGAAGCTTTCTTT. The encoded protein is CASSQLTGSTEAFF.

This chain connects TRBV5-4 to TRBJ1-4; possibly TRBD1 for D (6 bases). Germline V lookup: CDR1 SGHNT, CDR2 YYREEE (reference sequence). Trimming took 3 bases from V and 7 from J, leaving 13 bases between them. The CDR3 is 14 amino acids. DNA for the CDR3: TGTGCCAGCAGCTACGGGGGCGCGGCTGAAAAACTGTTTTTT. Translation: CASSYGGAAEKLFF.

In its sample, this clonotype was seen a few times. The V gene is TRBV28, the J gene TRBJ1-1; 12 positions match TRBD1. CDR3 length equals 18 residues. Germline CDR1 is MDHEN and CDR2 is SYDVKM. Losses at the gene ends were 3 bases for V and 5 bases for J; bases not matched to a gene: 13. The CDR3 DNA is TGTGCCAGCAGTTTTTTGGGACAGGGGGCCTCCTATCGGACTGAAGCTTTCTTT. This gives the protein CASSFLGQGASYRTEAFF.

Turning to this clonotype: The junction differs from germline at one of its ends, possibly a read error. The chain carries TRBV5-6 and TRBJ2-1, with D possibly called TRBD1 or TRBD2 (6 bases each). The germline V gene encodes CDR1 SGHDT and CDR2 YYEEEE. The CDR3 has 11 amino acids. CDR3 DNA: TGTGCCAGCAGCCGGGGTCCGGGGGCAGCCTTC. Its translation: CASSRGPGAAF.

This clonotype was detected ten times or more. The chain uses TRBV6-6 and TRBJ2-1; D uncertain. V lost 2 bases and J lost 7, with 3 bases in between. The CDR3 sequence is 11 residues long. From germline, CDR1 is MNHNY and CDR2 SVGAGI (reference sequence). The CDR3 DNA reads TGTGCCAGCAGTTACACAAATGAGCAGTTCTTC. This gives the protein CASSYTNEQFF.

This chain joins TRBV7-9 and TRBJ1-4, with D possibly being TRBD1 (6 bases). Germline CDR1 reads SEHNR; CDR2 reads FQNEAQ (reference sequence). This CDR3 contains 15 residues. Trimming took 3 bases from V and 1 from J, leaving 9 bases between them. The DNA of the CDR3 is TGTGCCAGCAGCTTCGGACAGAGAACTAATGAAAAACTGTTTTTT. Protein sequence: CASSFGQRTNEKLFF.

This clonotype was seen repeatedly, ten times or more. The rearrangement links TRBV20-1 to TRBJ1-5, with no clear D. Trimming took off 1 base at V and 0 bases at J, with 10 bases between the two ends. There are 15 residues in the CDR3. Germline CDR1 is DFQATT and CDR2 is SNEGSKA (reference sequence). The CDR3 DNA reads as TGCAGTGCTAGAGTCGGAGTTACTAGCAATCAGCCCCAGCATTTT. It is translated as CSARVGVTSNQPQHF.

The chain carries TRBV7-8 and TRBJ2-5, with TRBD1 identical over 8 bases. With V trimmed by 3 bases and J by 1 base, 13 bases remained unmatched. The germline gives CDR1 SGHVS, CDR2 FQNEAQ. The CDR3 runs to 18 residues. CDR3 DNA: TGTGCCAGCAGCTTCCCCGCCCCGGGACAGGATGCCCAAGAGACCCAGTACTTC. Amino acid sequence: CASSFPAPGQDAQETQYF.

The genes are TRBV6-5 and TRBJ2-7, with no clear D. Germline values: CDR1 MNHEY, CDR2 SVGAGI. Trimming stripped 0 bases from V and 6 bases from J, with 9 bases between. The CDR3 runs to 13 residues. Here the CDR3 reads CASSYSSWGEQYV. CDR3 nucleotides: TGTGCCAGCAGTTACTCTTCTTGGGGCGAGCAGTACGTC.

The rearrangement joins TRBV6-2 or TRBV6-3 to TRBJ2-1; TRBD1 is a possible D gene (5 bases). The CDR3 is made up of 13 amino acids. V lost 6 bases and J lost 9, with 15 bases in between. Germline values: CDR1 MNHEY, CDR2 SVGEGT. CDR3 loop: CASRRPGYGEQFF. The CDR3 DNA follows: TGTGCCAGCAGAAGACCAGGGTACGGTGAGCAGTTCTTC.

There are a few counts of this clonotype. This chain links TRBV20-1 with TRBJ1-6; possibly TRBD1 for D (5 bases). CDR3 length equals 14 residues. Germline CDR1 DFQATT, CDR2 SNEGSKA (reference sequence). Trimming left V 0 bases short and J 9 bases short, with 12 bases between. CDR3 nucleotides: TGCAGTGCTAGAGATATCGTAGGGACTTCACCCCTCCACTTT. Its translation: CSARDIVGTSPLHF.

The sample holds many counts of this clonotype. The gene calls are TRBV28 and TRBJ1-1; maybe TRBD1 (5 bases). CDR3 length equals 13 residues. Trimming took off 2 bases at V and 8 bases at J, with 12 bases between the two ends. CDR1 is MDHEN, CDR2 SYDVKM, per germline. The CDR3 sequence: CASSLVQGTEAFF. In DNA form, the CDR3 reads TGTGCCAGCAGTTTAGTCCAGGGAACCGAAGCTTTCTTT.

In its sample, this clonotype was seen a few times. The V and J genes are TRBV6-5 and TRBJ2-7; D may correspond to TRBD1 or TRBD2 (5 bases each). The CDR3 totals 12 residues. The V end was cut by 8 bases, the J end by 7 bases, with 15 bases between. CDR1 and CDR2 (germline): MNHEY, SVGAGI. CDR3 sequence (DNA): TGTGCCAGCGGACACGGGACGGCTGAGCAGTACTTC. It is translated as CASGHGTAEQYF.

In its sample, this clonotype was seen many times. This chain connects TRBV3-1 to TRBJ1-1, with D maybe TRBD1 (5 bases). Germline V lookup: CDR1 LGHDT, CDR2 YNNKEL (reference sequence). The V end lost 2 bases, the J end lost 7 bases, and 14 bases lay between the germline ends. CDR3 length: 14 residues. In DNA, the CDR3 is TGTGCCAGCAGCCAAAAGAGGAGGGACGGTGAAGCTTTCTTT. Protein product: CASSQKRRDGEAFF.

This clonotype was counted many times. CDR3: CASSLSSDNYGYTF. In DNA, the CDR3 is TGTGCCAGCAGCTTAAGTTCAGATAACTATGGCTACACCTTC. The chain carries TRBV7-2 and TRBJ1-2; D unclear. CDR3 length: 14 residues. Deletions cut 2 bases from V and 1 base from J, with 8 bases between. Germline V gene lookup returns CDR1 SGHTA and CDR2 FQGNSA. Full variable domain (outside the CDR3, taken from reference TRBV7-2 and TRBJ1-2): GAGVSQSPSNKVTEKGKDVELRCDPISGHTALYWYRQSLGQGLEFLIYFQGNSAPDKSGLPSDRFSAERTGGSVSTLTIQRTQQEDSAVYLCASSLSSDNYGYTFGSGTRLTVV.

This chain uses TRBV7-2 with TRBJ1-5; the D is unclear. V lost 1 base, J lost 2 bases, and 15 bases lay in between. From germline, CDR1 is SGHTA and CDR2 FQGNSA. CDR3 size: 17 residues. The CDR3 bases are TGTGCCAGCAGCTTAGGAGCTGGAGATCGGGGCAATCAGCCCCAGCATTTT. It specifies CASSLGAGDRGNQPQHF. Looking up the rest from reference TRBV7-2 and TRBJ1-5 gives the full variable domain: GAGVSQSPSNKVTEKGKDVELRCDPISGHTALYWYRQSLGQGLEFLIYFQGNSAPDKSGLPSDRFSAERTGGSVSTLTIQRTQQEDSAVYLCASSLGAGDRGNQPQHFGDGTRLSIL.